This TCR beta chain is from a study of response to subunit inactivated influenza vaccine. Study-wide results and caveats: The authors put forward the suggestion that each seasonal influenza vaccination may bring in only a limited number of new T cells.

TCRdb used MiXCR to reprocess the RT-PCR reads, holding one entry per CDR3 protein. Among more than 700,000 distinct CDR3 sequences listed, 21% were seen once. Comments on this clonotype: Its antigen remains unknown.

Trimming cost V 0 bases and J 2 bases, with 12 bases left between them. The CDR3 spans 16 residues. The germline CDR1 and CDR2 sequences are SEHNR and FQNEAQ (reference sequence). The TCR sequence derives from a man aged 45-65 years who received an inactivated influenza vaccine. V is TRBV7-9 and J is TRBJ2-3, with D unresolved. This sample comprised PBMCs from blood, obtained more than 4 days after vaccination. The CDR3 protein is CASSLAVVGLTDTQYF. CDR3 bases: TGTGCCAGCAGCTTAGCGGTGGTGGGCCTCACAGATACGCAGTATTTT.